The rows below give T cell receptor beta chains drawn from one sample of a study of T cells in Graves' hyperthyroidism and ophthalmopathy. One entry per CDR3 protein results from TCRdb running MiXCR on the multiplex PCR reads. Of 240,000 or so distinct CDR3 sequences listed, roughly 17% are singletons. Sequenced: blood. All receptors come from a woman under 30 with Graves' ophthalmopathy. Each CDR3 is given with its conserved first and last residue. The D gene is left open where the match is weak.

TRBD2	18	TRBV29-1	TRBJ2-1	CSVSYPGTSGRGYNEQFF
.	12	TRBV29-1	TRBJ1-2	CSAEIQSDGYTF
TRBD2	15	TRBV5-8	TRBJ2-1	CASSPQRGAYNEQFF
.	15	TRBV6-2/TRBV6-3	TRBJ2-7	CASSNPGTYPSEQYF
TRBD2	18	TRBV7-2	TRBJ2-1	CASSLGLLAGVSYNEQFF
.	18	TRBV4-3	TRBJ2-4	CASSQDSGVGGAKNIQYF
.	15	TRBV12-3/TRBV12-4	TRBJ1-2	CASSPGAGTDYGYTF
TRBD2	17	TRBV28	TRBJ2-7	CASSSLVAGVSSYEQYF
TRBD2	15	TRBV10-3	TRBJ2-1	CAISESSGTYNEQFF
.	15	TRBV15	TRBJ1-1	CATSRIARANTEAFF
.	13	TRBV28	TRBJ1-1	CASSLQVGTEAFF
.	12	TRBV28	TRBJ2-7	CASSREGLEQYF
.	11	TRBV28	TRBJ1-6	CASRRDSPLHF
.	15	TRBV3-1	TRBJ2-1	CASSQGQSSYNEQFF
TRBD2	18	TRBV6-1	TRBJ2-1	CASSGGTSGRIPYNEQFF
TRBD1	17	TRBV7-9	TRBJ2-1	CASSLPGTVRSYNEQFF
TRBD2	21	TRBV10-3	TRBJ2-3	CAISAFGPTSRGSRSTDTQYF
TRBD2	13	TRBV5-1	TRBJ2-1	CASSGLAGVEQFF
TRBD1	12	TRBV2	TRBJ2-7	CATEGQVDEQYF
TRBD2	13	TRBV5-1	TRBJ2-1	CASTLADYNEQFF
.	15	TRBV12-5	TRBJ1-2	CASGLGQGEMNGYTF
.	13	TRBV3-1	TRBJ2-5	CASSQDPGETQYF
TRBD2	14	TRBV7-3	TRBJ2-3	CASSLSGGADTQYF
.	12	TRBV29-1	TRBJ1-2	CSVDPGHYGYTF
TRBD2	16	TRBV11-1	TRBJ2-3	CASSSLAGGLTDTQYF
.	13	TRBV11-2	TRBJ1-4	CASSPGGREKLFF
TRBD1	13	TRBV29-1	TRBJ1-2	CSVPETGSYGYTF
TRBD2	18	TRBV12-3/TRBV12-4	TRBJ2-1	CASSPYSSGRALDNEQFF
.	11	TRBV28	TRBJ2-7	CATGQKHEQYF
TRBD1	16	TRBV7-3	TRBJ2-7	CASSLGGTGGFNEQYF
TRBD1	12	TRBV2	TRBJ2-3	CASRGQPDTQYF
.	14	TRBV19	TRBJ2-1	CASSRLESYNEQFF